These 20 T cell receptor beta chains were all obtained from the same sample, sequenced in a study of molecular identifiers for immune sequencing clone quantification (dated by TCRdb to the late 2010s). Preparation of the library involved PCR. TCRdb shows the sequencer as Illumina HiSeq 4000. TCRdb reprocessing: public reads trimmed at Q25 with fastp, clones called with MiXCR, in-frame beta chains kept. Rows merge per CDR3 protein into single entries with the most common DNA and genes. This sample holds under 650,000 distinct CDR3 sequences; 20% were observed only once. Jointly, the top ten make up under 0.95% of the sample. Sequencing input: naive CD8+ T cells from blood, with Jurkat cell RNA spiked in. The cell subset or site label of this sample denotes: FACS-sorted CD8+CD4-CCR7+CD45RA+ naive T cells. The receptors stem from a human donor in good health. Some libraries in this study had Jurkat cell RNA spiked in.

This clonotype was picked up a small number of times. The gene calls are TRBV19 and TRBJ1-1; D remains unclear. This CDR3 region has 13 residues. V was trimmed by 1 base and J by 10 bases, leaving 13 bases between them. CDR1 is LNHDA and CDR2 is SQIVND in the germline V gene (reference sequence). CDR3 nucleotides: TGTGCCAGTAGTATAGGAGGGCAGATTGGAGCTTTCTTT. The encoded protein is CASSIGGQIGAFF.

J is TRBJ2-1 and V is TRBV9; maybe TRBD1 (5 bases). CDR3 size: 17 residues. Germline values: CDR1 SGDLS, CDR2 YYNGEE. V dropped 0 bases and J dropped 8 bases, with 21 bases sitting between them. The CDR3 spells CASSVGFGQGSPYEQFF. The CDR3 nucleotides read TGTGCCAGCAGCGTAGGATTTGGGCAGGGTTCCCCCTATGAGCAGTTCTTC.

This clonotype has at least ten counts. This CDR3 is CASSVATSQETQYF. DNA of the CDR3: TGTGCCAGCAGCGTAGCGACTAGCCAAGAGACCCAGTACTTC. The chain couples TRBV9 to TRBJ2-5; the D gene is possibly TRBD2 (6 bases). Looked up from germline, CDR1 is SGDLS and CDR2 is YYNGEE. This CDR3 region has 14 residues. V lost 0 bases and J 1 base, leaving 7 bases between the germline ends.

This clonotype showed up many times. V and J are TRBV4-1 and TRBJ1-1; D not resolved. Germline V CDR1 and CDR2: MGHRA, YSYEKL. The CDR3 is 14 residues long. V lost 5 bases, J lost 0 bases, and 10 bases lay in between. CDR3 sequence (DNA): TGCGCCAGCAGCGCAGCCCACCTGAACACTGAAGCTTTCTTT. Its protein is CASSAAHLNTEAFF.

Notes on this clonotype: A much larger clonotype is one base distant, so this may be a read error. The CDR3 sequence: CASSLLGVTRELFF. CDR3 DNA sequence: TGCGCCAGCAGCTTGCTCGGGGTGACCAGGGAGCTGTTTTTT. This chain uses TRBV5-1 with TRBJ2-2; D possibly corresponds to TRBD2 (5 bases). The CDR3 spans 14 residues. Germline V gene data show CDR1 as SGHRS and CDR2 as YFSETQ. Trimming took off 1 base at V and 9 bases at J, with 13 bases between the two ends.

A few counts support this clonotype. The chain carries TRBV9 and TRBJ2-7, with D perhaps matching TRBD1 (6 bases). Trimming took off 0 bases at V and 3 bases at J, with 13 bases between the two ends. Germline lookup yields CDR1 SGDLS and CDR2 YYNGEE. This CDR3 comprises 15 residues. Here the CDR3 DNA reads TGTGCCAGCAGCGTAGGTAAGGGGGTAAACTACGAGCAGTACTTC. Amino acid sequence: CASSVGKGVNYEQYF.

A word on this clonotype: A read error may be the cause here, since a much bigger clone is one base away. The rearrangement uses TRBV5-5 and TRBJ2-7; possibly TRBD1 or TRBD2 for D (5 bases each). There are 15 residues in the CDR3. Germline values: CDR1 SGHKS, CDR2 YYEKEE (reference sequence). Trimming removed 4 bases at V and 4 bases at J, with 18 bases between. The CDR3 spells CASSRLRDGLYEQYF. For the CDR3, the DNA is TGTGCCAGCAGCCGTCTCCGGGACGGGTTATACGAGCAGTACTTC.

Concerning this clonotype itself: A much larger clone is a single base away; this may be a read error. V is TRBV10-3 and J is TRBJ2-4, with D unclear. The germline V and J ends were trimmed by 0 bases and 8 bases, with 14 bases remaining between them. The CDR3 consists of 15 residues. CDR1 ENHRY and CDR2 SYGVKD come from the germline V gene. The CDR3, as DNA: TGTGCCATCAGTGAGTCTAACCCTTCCTTAGACATTCAGTACTTC. It translates to CAISESNPSLDIQYF.

This clonotype was seen more than once but under ten times. This chain uses TRBV13 with TRBJ2-6; D gene uncertain. The germline CDR1 and CDR2 sequences are PRHDT and FYEKMQ (reference sequence). The CDR3 consists of 15 residues. V was trimmed by 4 bases and J by 2 bases, leaving 9 bases between them. The chain's CDR3 is CASSSSRTGANVLTF. In DNA, the CDR3 is TGTGCCAGCAGCTCTAGTAGAACTGGGGCCAACGTCCTGACTTTC.

This chain links TRBV4-2 with TRBJ2-7; 7 nucleotides align to TRBD2. Losses at the gene ends were 0 bases for V and 4 bases for J; bases not matched to a gene: 6. The CDR3 spans 15 residues. Germline CDR1 LGHNA, CDR2 YNFKEQ. The CDR3 sequence is CASSQEIGGGYEQYF. The CDR3 nucleotides are TGTGCCAGCAGCCAAGAAATTGGGGGGGGTTACGAGCAGTACTTC.

This clonotype was found many times. CDR3 residues: CASKSWGGRTDTQYF. CDR3 DNA: TGTGCCAGCAAGTCATGGGGGGGGCGGACAGATACGCAGTATTTT. This sequence joins TRBV5-6 and TRBJ2-3; perhaps TRBD2 as D (7 bases). V was cut by 6 bases and J by 3 bases, with 17 bases left in between. Germline V CDR1 and CDR2: SGHDT, YYEEEE. This CDR3 region has 15 residues.

In this sample, this clonotype turned up many times. This rearrangement joins TRBV14 to TRBJ2-5; D is undetermined. Between the trimmed V and J ends, which lost 3 bases and 0 bases, there was a span of 14 bases. The length of the CDR3 is 16 residues. Germline V gene sequence: CDR1 SGHDN, CDR2 FVKESK. The CDR3 loop is CASSQEYPRYQETQYF. The CDR3 DNA sequence: TGTGCCAGCAGCCAGGAATACCCAAGGTACCAAGAGACCCAGTACTTC.

Note on this clonotype: At one end the junction does not follow the germline gene, possibly because of a read error. This chain connects TRBV2 to TRBJ2-3; 10 positions agree with TRBD2. This CDR3 has 16 residues. Germline CDR1 is SNHLY and CDR2 is FYNNEI. The CDR3 region has the DNA TGTGTCAGCAGTGTGGCTAGCGGGGGTTTCACAGATACGCAGTATTTT. Residues: CVSSVASGGFTDTQYF.

As for this clonotype: A read error is possible here, since a much larger clone lies one base away. V and J are TRBV24-1 and TRBJ2-1, with D perhaps matching TRBD1 (5 bases). CDR1 is KGHDR, CDR2 SFDVKD, per germline. The CDR3 sequence is 17 residues long. CDR3 nucleotide sequence: TGTGCCTCCAGTCCTGAAGACAGTTTCTTCTCCTACAATGAGCAGTTCTTC. Translation gives CASSPEDSFFSYNEQFF.

This clonotype has just a few counts. V gene TRBV6-1 combines with J gene TRBJ2-5; maybe TRBD2 (6 bases). The CDR3 totals 12 residues. Germline-derived CDR1 and CDR2 are MNHNS and SASEGT. The ends were cut back, 1 base at V and 6 bases at J, with 6 bases in the middle. The CDR3 nucleotides are TGTGCCAGCAGTGAAGGCGGGAAGACCCAGTACTTC. The encoded protein is CASSEGGKTQYF.

This clonotype was recorded many times. J is TRBJ2-7 and V is TRBV7-6; perhaps D is TRBD1 or TRBD2 (5 bases each). This CDR3 region has 16 residues. The germline CDR1 and CDR2 sequences are SGHVS and FNYEAQ. V was shortened by 2 bases and J by 2 bases, with 16 bases between the two germline ends. CDR3 nucleotides: TGTGCCAGCAGCTTATTTAGAGGGGACCTGGCCTACGAGCAGTACTTC. This gives the protein CASSLFRGDLAYEQYF.

This clonotype was observed at least ten times. The rearrangement uses TRBV20-1 and TRBJ2-7, with 8 positions matching TRBD1. Trimming took 5 bases from V and 0 from J; bases not matched to a gene: 3. The germline V gene has CDR1 DFQATT and CDR2 SNEGSKA (reference sequence). CDR3 length: 13 amino acids. In DNA form, the CDR3 reads TGCAGTGCTCGGGACAGGAACTCCTACGAGCAGTACTTC. Protein product: CSARDRNSYEQYF.

J is TRBJ1-4 and V is TRBV4-3, with a possible D match to TRBD1 (5 bases). The CDR3 length is 18 residues. Germline CDR1 and CDR2: LGHNA and YSLEER. V was pared by 1 base and J by 0 bases, with 15 bases between. The CDR3 nucleotides are TGCGCCAGCAGCCAAGGGGGCCTCCCCTCAGCAACTAATGAAAAACTGTTTTTT. This gives the protein CASSQGGLPSATNEKLFF.

This clonotype was found many times. The genes are TRBV30 and TRBJ2-7; weak D call: TRBD2 (6 bases). V shed 5 bases and J shed 0 bases, with 14 bases lying between them. Germline CDR1 reads GTSNPN; CDR2 reads SVGIG (reference sequence). The CDR3 runs to 14 residues. The CDR3 loop is CAWGTGLSSYEQYF. The CDR3 DNA follows: TGTGCCTGGGGTACGGGACTCTCCTCCTACGAGCAGTACTTC.

This clonotype was found many times. This sequence joins TRBV9 and TRBJ2-3; D is possibly TRBD1 (6 bases). V lost 4 bases to trimming and J lost 0 bases, with 12 bases between them. The CDR3 is 15 amino acids. Germline V gene sequence: CDR1 SGDLS, CDR2 YYNGEE. The CDR3 bases are TGTGCCAGCAGCCCGGGGACATGGAGCACAGATACGCAGTATTTT. Amino acid sequence: CASSPGTWSTDTQYF.